Listed below are T cell receptor beta chains from one sample, sequenced in a study of T cell changes during pregnancy in multiple sclerosis. Assay used: immunoSEQ multiplex PCR; TCRdb lists only in-frame clones, some missing. Of 50,000 to 65,000 clones listed, 93% are singletons. Sequencing was performed on CD8+ T cells from peripheral blood mononuclear cells, taken in the second trimester of pregnancy. The receptors were gathered from a female donor with multiple sclerosis, enrolled in a pregnancy study. CDR3s include the opening cysteine and the closing phenylalanine or tryptophan. D genes are given only for firm matches. Expanded clones get a size class; other rows say once, few or many, or leave the size out.

TRBJ2-5	NA	TRBV5-6	TRBD2	CASSSAGVETQYF	TGTGCCAGCAGCTCAGCGGGAGTAGAGACCCAGTACTTC
TRBJ1-2	NA	TRBV27	TRBD1	CASSSRTGIMNYGYTF	TGTGCCAGCAGTTCTCGGACAGGGATAATGAACTATGGCTACACCTTC
TRBJ1-2	NA	TRBV4-2	NA	CAGSQTGEQAVYYGYTF	TGTGCCGGCAGCCAAACAGGTGAACAGGCGGTTTACTATGGCTACACCTTC
TRBJ1-3	NA	TRBV27	NA	CASRGGHKSGNTIYF	TGTGCCTCACGGGGGGGACACAAGTCTGGAAACACCATATATTTT
TRBJ2-7	NA	TRBV7-2	TRBD2	CASSPVAGGFYEQYF	TGTGCCAGCAGCCCAGTAGCGGGAGGTTTCTACGAGCAGTACTTC
TRBJ2-7	NA	TRBV19	NA	CASSITTGEQYF	TGTGCCAGTAGTATAACGACGGGAGAGCAGTACTTC
TRBJ2-2	NA	TRBV11-3	NA	CASSTSDRNTGELFF	TGTGCCAGCAGCACGTCGGACAGAAACACCGGGGAGCTGTTTTTT
TRBJ1-3	NA	TRBV5-1	NA	CASSSGIGNTIYF	TGCGCCAGCAGCTCCGGTATAGGAAACACCATATATTTT
TRBJ2-1	NA	TRBV6-1	TRBD1	CASSEHIGGQGYRDEQFF	TGTGCCAGCAGTGAACATATAGGGGGACAGGGTTATAGGGATGAGCAGTTCTTC
TRBJ2-7	NA	TRBV7-2	NA	CASSLEVSSWQYF	TGTGCCAGCAGCTTAGAAGTTTCGAGTTGGCAGTACTTC
TRBJ1-1	once	TRBV5-5	NA	CASSLAGLGTEAFF	TGTGCCAGCAGCCTCGCGGGATTGGGGACTGAAGCTTTCTTT
TRBJ1-2	NA	TRBV27	NA	CASSLTGSSGYTF	TGTGCCAGCAGTTTAACAGGGTCCTCCGGCTACACCTTC
TRBJ2-7	NA	TRBV27	NA	CASSNRQGYEQYF	TGTGCCAGCAGTAATAGGCAGGGCTACGAGCAGTACTTC
TRBJ2-7	NA	TRBV27	TRBD1	CASSLGSGTVSYEQYF	TGTGCCAGCAGTTTAGGCTCCGGGACAGTATCCTACGAGCAGTACTTC
TRBJ2-7	NA	TRBV13	TRBD2	CASSLGTSGYYEQYF	TGTGCCAGCAGCTTGGGGACTAGCGGGTACTACGAGCAGTACTTC
TRBJ1-2	NA	TRBV27	TRBD1	CASSLYGQGLSNYGYTF	TGTGCCAGCAGTTTATACGGACAGGGCCTTTCTAACTATGGCTACACCTTC
TRBJ2-2	NA	TRBV6-5	NA	CASSYSRSTGELFF	TGTGCCAGCAGTTACTCGAGGTCTACCGGGGAGCTGTTTTTT
TRBJ2-1	once	TRBV27	TRBD2	CASSLSGTSGEEQFF	TGTGCCAGCAGTTTATCTGGGACTAGCGGGGAGGAGCAGTTCTTC
TRBJ2-5	NA	TRBV4-1	NA	CASSQETSQETQYF	TGCGCCAGCAGCCAAGAGACTAGCCAAGAGACCCAGTACTTC
TRBJ1-1	few	TRBV2	NA	CARGRGGPNTEAFF	TGTGCCAGGGGTCGGGGGGGCCCTAACACTGAAGCTTTCTTT
TRBJ2-1	NA	TRBV9	TRBD2	CASSETSGRSDEQFF	TGTGCCAGCAGCGAGACTAGCGGGAGAAGCGATGAGCAGTTCTTC
TRBJ1-1	NA	TRBV27	NA	CASSPGNTEAFF	TGTGCCAGCAGCCCGGGGAACACTGAAGCTTTCTTT
TRBJ1-1	NA	TRBV27	NA	CASSIAENTEAFF	TGTGCCAGCAGCATCGCAGAGAACACTGAAGCTTTCTTT
TRBJ2-7	once	TRBV7-2	NA	CASSLALAGMDEQYF	TGTGCCAGCAGCTTAGCGCTGGCGGGGATGGACGAGCAGTACTTC
TRBJ2-1	NA	TRBV18	TRBD2	CASSQTSGRSFYNEQFF	TGTGCCAGCTCACAGACTAGCGGGAGAAGTTTTTACAATGAGCAGTTCTTC
TRBJ2-7	NA	TRBV28	TRBD1	CASSLYRGPYEQYF	TGTGCCAGCAGTTTATACAGGGGACCCTACGAGCAGTACTTC
TRBJ1-2	NA	TRBV4-1	NA	CASSQPFLADYGYTF	TGCGCCAGCAGCCAACCCTTTTTGGCCGACTATGGCTACACCTTC
TRBJ2-1	NA	TRBV6-4	NA	CASSDTGSSYNEQFF	TGTGCCAGCAGTGACACGGGAAGCTCCTACAATGAGCAGTTCTTC
TRBJ1-1	NA	TRBV4-1	TRBD1	CASSQNDRVNTEAFF	TGCGCCAGCAGCCAAAACGACAGGGTGAACACTGAAGCTTTCTTT
TRBJ2-7	NA	TRBV5-1	TRBD1	CASRPGQGLYEQYF	TGCGCCAGCAGGCCGGGACAGGGTTTATACGAGCAGTACTTC
TRBJ2-1	NA	TRBV9	TRBD2	CASSVGTSFMGGGFF	TGTGCCAGCAGCGTGGGGACTAGTTTTATGGGTGGGGGGTTCTTC
TRBJ2-7	NA	TRBV4-2	TRBD2	CASSQGPPAGGSYEQYF	TGTGCCAGCAGCCAAGGCCCCCCAGCGGGAGGTTCCTACGAGCAGTACTTC